This TCR beta chain was documented in a study of spatial heterogeneity in lung cancer. Looking at the study overall: Researchers sequenced follow-up PBMC samples if they had them, and these came a median of around 24 months after resection. Within raw reads, each unique TCR and UMI combination appeared on average more than ten times.

Between the trimmed V and J ends, which lost 7 bases and 1 base, there was a span of 14 bases. The V gene's germline CDR1 is MNHNS and CDR2 SASEGT. The CDR3 runs to 15 residues. Described time point: blood at routine non-recurrence follow-up after resection. Whole RNA came from tumor, nontumor lung or frozen PBMC and was sequenced without being sorted. TCRdb re-called the 5' RACE reads with MiXCR, one entry per CDR3 protein. The repertoire holds 20,000 to 25,000 distinct CDR3 sequences, with 9% to 10% as singletons. This clonotype was seen repeatedly, ten times or more. J is TRBJ1-5 and V is TRBV6-1, with D possibly TRBD1 on 6 matching bases. The source of this sequence is a male donor with early-stage non-small cell lung cancer. Sample: PBMCs, taken at follow-up. The CDR3 sequence is CASTAPTGSNQPQHF. In DNA, the CDR3 is TGTGCCAGCACTGCCCCGACAGGAAGCAATCAGCCCCAGCATTTT.